Sequencing of this T cell receptor beta chain was carried out in a study of blood T cell repertoires in COVID-19. Overall study context: Collection of acute and convalescent COVID-19 samples took place in the United States, Italy and Spain. The cDNA or gDNA used as material had been derived from T cells, B-cell-depleted T cells, or PBMCs.

As processed by the authors: It was from reference gene primer amplification that nucleated cell counts were estimated. Sequencing was performed with immunoSEQ multiplex PCR; in TCRdb, only in-frame clones are kept and a portion is missing. V, J and clone size are those of that table, while D and trimming were read from the DNA. The data contain 95,000 to 150,000 clones, about two thirds of them singletons. This clone showed up many times. This CDR3 is 15 amino acids long. V was trimmed by 0 bases and J by 6 bases, leaving 15 bases between them. In germline, CDR1 is SGHDT, CDR2 YYEEEE. This sequence originates from a human donor with acute or convalescent COVID-19. The donor label of this sample is uncertain. This sequence joins TRBV5-6 and TRBJ1-2; D perhaps matches TRBD1 (5 bases). Sequences were obtained from peripheral blood. CDR3 region: CASSLEPGGINGYTF. CDR3 bases: TGTGCCAGCAGCTTGGAACCTGGGGGGATCAATGGCTACACCTTC.